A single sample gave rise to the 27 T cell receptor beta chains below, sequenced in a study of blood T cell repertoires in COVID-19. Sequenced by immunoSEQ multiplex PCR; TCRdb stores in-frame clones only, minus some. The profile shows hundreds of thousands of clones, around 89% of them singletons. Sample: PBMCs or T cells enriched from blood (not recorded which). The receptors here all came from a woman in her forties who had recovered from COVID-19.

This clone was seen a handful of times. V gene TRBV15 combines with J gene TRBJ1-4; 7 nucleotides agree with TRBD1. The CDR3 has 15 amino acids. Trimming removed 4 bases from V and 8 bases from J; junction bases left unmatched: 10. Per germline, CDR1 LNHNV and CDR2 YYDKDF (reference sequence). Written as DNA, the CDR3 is TGTGCCACCAGCATCAGGCAGGGGGTGTGGGAAAAACTGTTTTTT. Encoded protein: CATSIRQGVWEKLFF. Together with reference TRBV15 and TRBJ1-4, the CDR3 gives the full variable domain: DAMVIQNPRYQVTQFGKPVTLSCSQTLNHNVMYWYQQKSSQAPKLLFHYYDKDFNNEADTPDNFQSRRPNTSFCFLDIRSPGLGDTAMYLCATSIRQGVWEKLFFGSGTQLSVL.

The CDR3 sequence: CASSGSTRNEQFF. The CDR3 DNA reads as TGTGCCAGTAGTGGGTCGACTAGAAATGAGCAGTTCTTC. This chain connects TRBV19 to TRBJ2-1; a possible D gene is TRBD2 (6 bases). V was cut by 5 bases and J by 7 bases, with 12 bases left in between. Germline loops: CDR1 LNHDA, CDR2 SQIVND (reference sequence). This CDR3 comprises 13 residues. Variable domain in full (rest from reference TRBV19 and TRBJ2-1): DGGITQSPKYLFRKEGQNVTLSCEQNLNHDAMYWYRQDPGQGLRLIYYSQIVNDFQKGDIAEGYSVSREKKESFPLTVTSAQKNPTAFYLCASSGSTRNEQFFGPGTRLTVL.

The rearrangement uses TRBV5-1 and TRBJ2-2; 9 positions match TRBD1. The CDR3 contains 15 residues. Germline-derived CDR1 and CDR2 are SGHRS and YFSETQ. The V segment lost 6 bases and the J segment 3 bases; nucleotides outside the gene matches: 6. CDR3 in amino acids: CASTPGQGDTGELFF. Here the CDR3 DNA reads TGCGCCAGCACCCCGGGACAGGGAGACACCGGGGAGCTGTTTTTT.

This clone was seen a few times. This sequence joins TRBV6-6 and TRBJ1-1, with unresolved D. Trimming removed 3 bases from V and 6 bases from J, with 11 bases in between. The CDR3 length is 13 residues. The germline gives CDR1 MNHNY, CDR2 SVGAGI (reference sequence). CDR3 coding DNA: TGTGCCAGCAGTTATGTATCAGTGGCTGAAGCTTTCTTT. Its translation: CASSYVSVAEAFF.

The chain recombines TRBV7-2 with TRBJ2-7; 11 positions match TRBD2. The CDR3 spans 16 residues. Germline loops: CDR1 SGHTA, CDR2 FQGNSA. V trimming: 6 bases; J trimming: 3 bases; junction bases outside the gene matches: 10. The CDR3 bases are TGTGCCAGCAGAACTAGCGGGGGCACCAAGGGCTACGAGCAGTACTTC. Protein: CASRTSGGTKGYEQYF.

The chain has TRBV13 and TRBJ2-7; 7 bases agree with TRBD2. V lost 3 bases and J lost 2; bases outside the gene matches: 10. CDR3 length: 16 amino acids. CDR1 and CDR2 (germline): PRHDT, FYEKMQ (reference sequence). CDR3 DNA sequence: TGTGCCAGCAGCTTTAAGGCTAGCGGTATCACCTACGAGCAGTACTTC. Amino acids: CASSFKASGITYEQYF.

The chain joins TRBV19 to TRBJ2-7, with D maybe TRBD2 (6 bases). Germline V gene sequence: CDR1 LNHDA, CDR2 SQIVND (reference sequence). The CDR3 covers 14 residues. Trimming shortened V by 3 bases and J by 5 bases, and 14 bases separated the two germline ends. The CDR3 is CASSMGVREDEQYF. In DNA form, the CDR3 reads TGTGCCAGTAGTATGGGCGTAAGGGAGGACGAGCAGTACTTC.

The CDR3 DNA is TGTGCCAGCAGCCTGGGAAGGACTACCTACGAGCAGTACTTC. Its protein is CASSLGRTTYEQYF. The rearrangement links TRBV9 to TRBJ2-7; D might be TRBD2 (6 bases). Germline V CDR1 and CDR2: SGDLS, YYNGEE. There are 14 residues in the CDR3. Trimming shortened V by 4 bases and J by 2 bases, and 13 bases separated the two germline ends.

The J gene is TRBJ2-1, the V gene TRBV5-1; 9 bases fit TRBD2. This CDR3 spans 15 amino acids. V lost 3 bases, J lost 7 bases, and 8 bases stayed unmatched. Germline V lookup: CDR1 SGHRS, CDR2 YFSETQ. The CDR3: CASSSSGVRQNEQFF. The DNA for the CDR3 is TGCGCCAGCAGCTCTAGCGGGGTACGCCAGAATGAGCAGTTCTTC.

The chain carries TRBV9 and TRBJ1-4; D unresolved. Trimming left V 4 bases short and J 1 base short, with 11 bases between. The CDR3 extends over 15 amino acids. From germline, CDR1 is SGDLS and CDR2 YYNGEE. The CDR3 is CASSPRAGTNEKLFF. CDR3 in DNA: TGTGCCAGCAGCCCACGGGCGGGAACTAATGAAAAACTGTTTTTT.

CDR3 amino acids: CASSLDGSSYNEQFF. The CDR3 DNA reads TGTGCCAGCAGCCTGGACGGGAGCTCCTACAATGAGCAGTTCTTC. This rearrangement joins TRBV11-3 to TRBJ2-1; D is perhaps TRBD2 (6 bases). The V end was cut by 5 bases, the J end by 0 bases, with 11 bases between. CDR1 is SGHNT, CDR2 YENEEA, per germline. The CDR3 consists of 15 residues.

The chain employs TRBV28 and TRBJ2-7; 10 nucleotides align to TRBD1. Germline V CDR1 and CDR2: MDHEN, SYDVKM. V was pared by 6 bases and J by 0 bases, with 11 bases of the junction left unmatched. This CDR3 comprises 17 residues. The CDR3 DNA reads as TGTGCCAGCAGCAAGTTCTCCGGGACAGGGGTCTCCTACGAGCAGTACTTC. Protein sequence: CASSKFSGTGVSYEQYF.

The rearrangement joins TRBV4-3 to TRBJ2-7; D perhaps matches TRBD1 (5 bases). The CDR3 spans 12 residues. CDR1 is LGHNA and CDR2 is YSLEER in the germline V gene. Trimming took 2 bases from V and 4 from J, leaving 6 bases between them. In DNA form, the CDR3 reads TGCGCCAGCAGCCAACAGGGTTACGAGCAGTACTTC. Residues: CASSQQGYEQYF.

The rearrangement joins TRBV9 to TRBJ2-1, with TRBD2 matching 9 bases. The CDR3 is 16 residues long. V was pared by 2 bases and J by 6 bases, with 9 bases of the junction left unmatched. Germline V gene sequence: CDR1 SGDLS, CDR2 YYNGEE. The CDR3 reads CASSVGGLAGVNEQFF. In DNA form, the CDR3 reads TGTGCCAGCAGCGTGGGGGGACTAGCCGGAGTCAATGAGCAGTTCTTC.

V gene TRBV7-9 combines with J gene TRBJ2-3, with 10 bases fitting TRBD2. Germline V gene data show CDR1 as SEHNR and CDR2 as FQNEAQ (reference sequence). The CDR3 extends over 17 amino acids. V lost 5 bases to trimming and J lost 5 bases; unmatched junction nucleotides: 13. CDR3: CASSRPSGSGGGDTQYF. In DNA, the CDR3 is TGTGCCAGCAGCCGACCTAGCGGGAGTGGGGGGGGAGATACGCAGTATTTT.

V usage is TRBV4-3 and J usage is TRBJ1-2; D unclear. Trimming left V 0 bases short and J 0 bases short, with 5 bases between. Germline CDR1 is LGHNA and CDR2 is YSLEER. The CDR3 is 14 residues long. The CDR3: CASSQDATNYGYTF. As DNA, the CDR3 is TGCGCCAGCAGCCAAGATGCGACTAACTATGGCTACACCTTC.

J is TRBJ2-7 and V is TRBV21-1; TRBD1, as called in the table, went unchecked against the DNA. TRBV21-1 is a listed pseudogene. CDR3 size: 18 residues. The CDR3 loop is CASSKGGCDRTGINEQYF. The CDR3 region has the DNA TGTGCCAGCAGCAAAGGGGGCTGTGACAGGACGGGGATAAACGAGCAGTACTTC.

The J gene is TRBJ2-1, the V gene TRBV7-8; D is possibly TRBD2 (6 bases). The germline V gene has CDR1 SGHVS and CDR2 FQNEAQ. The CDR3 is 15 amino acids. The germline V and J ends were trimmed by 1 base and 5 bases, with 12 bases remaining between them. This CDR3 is CASSLGGRLDNEQFF. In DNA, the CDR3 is TGTGCCAGCAGCTTAGGAGGGAGGTTAGACAATGAGCAGTTCTTC.

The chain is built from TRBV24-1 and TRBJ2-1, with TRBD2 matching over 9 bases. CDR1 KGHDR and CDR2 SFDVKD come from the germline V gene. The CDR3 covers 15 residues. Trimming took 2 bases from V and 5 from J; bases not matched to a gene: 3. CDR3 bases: TGTGCCACCAGTGATTGGGCTAGCGGGAACAATGAGCAGTTCTTC. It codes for CATSDWASGNNEQFF.

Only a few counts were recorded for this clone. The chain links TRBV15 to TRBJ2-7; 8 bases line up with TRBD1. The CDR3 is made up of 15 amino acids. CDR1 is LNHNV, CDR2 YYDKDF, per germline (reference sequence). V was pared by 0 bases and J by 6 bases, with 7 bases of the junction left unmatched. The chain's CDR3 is CATSRDPDRVSEQYF. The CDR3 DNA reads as TGTGCCACCAGCAGAGATCCGGACAGGGTGAGCGAGCAGTACTTC. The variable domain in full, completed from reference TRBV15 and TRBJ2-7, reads DAMVIQNPRYQVTQFGKPVTLSCSQTLNHNVMYWYQQKSSQAPKLLFHYYDKDFNNEADTPDNFQSRRPNTSFCFLDIRSPGLGDTAMYLCATSRDPDRVSEQYFGPGTRLTVT.

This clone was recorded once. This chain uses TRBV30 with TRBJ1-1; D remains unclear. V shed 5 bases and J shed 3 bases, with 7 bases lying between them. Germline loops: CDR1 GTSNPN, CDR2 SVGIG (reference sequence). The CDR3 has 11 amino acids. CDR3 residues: CAWGRYTEAFF. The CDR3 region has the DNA TGTGCCTGGGGGAGGTACACTGAAGCTTTCTTT.

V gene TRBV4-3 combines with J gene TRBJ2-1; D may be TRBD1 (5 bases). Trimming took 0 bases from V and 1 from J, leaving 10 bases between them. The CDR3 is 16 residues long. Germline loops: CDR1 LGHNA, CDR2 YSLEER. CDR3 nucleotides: TGCGCCAGCAGCCAAGATTGGGCAGGGTCCTACAATGAGCAGTTCTTC. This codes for CASSQDWAGSYNEQFF.

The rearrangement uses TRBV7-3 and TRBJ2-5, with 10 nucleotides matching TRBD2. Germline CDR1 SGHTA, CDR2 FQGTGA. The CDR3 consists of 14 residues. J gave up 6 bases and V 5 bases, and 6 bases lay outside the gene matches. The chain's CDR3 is CASSLSSGGQTQYF. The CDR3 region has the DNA TGTGCCAGCAGCCTTTCTAGCGGGGGACAGACCCAGTACTTC.

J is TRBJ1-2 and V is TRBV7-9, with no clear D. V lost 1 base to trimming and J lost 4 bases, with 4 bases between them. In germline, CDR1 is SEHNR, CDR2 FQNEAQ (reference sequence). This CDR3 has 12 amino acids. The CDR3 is CASSLDIYGYTF. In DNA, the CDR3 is TGTGCCAGCAGCTTAGACATCTATGGCTACACCTTC.

CDR3 sequence: CASSPNPLAGGPNEQFF. As DNA, the CDR3 is TGTGCCAGCAGCCCCAATCCACTAGCGGGAGGCCCCAATGAGCAGTTCTTC. The genes are TRBV9 and TRBJ2-1; TRBD2 agrees at 12 bases. The germline V gene encodes CDR1 SGDLS and CDR2 YYNGEE. The CDR3 consists of 17 residues. Losses at the gene ends were 4 bases for V and 6 bases for J; bases not matched to a gene: 11.

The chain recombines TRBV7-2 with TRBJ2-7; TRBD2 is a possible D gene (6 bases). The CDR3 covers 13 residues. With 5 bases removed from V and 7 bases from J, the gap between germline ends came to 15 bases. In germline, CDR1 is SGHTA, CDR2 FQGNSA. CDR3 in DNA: TGTGCCAGCAGCCTACTTACGGGAGAGGAGCAGTACTTC. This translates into CASSLLTGEEQYF.

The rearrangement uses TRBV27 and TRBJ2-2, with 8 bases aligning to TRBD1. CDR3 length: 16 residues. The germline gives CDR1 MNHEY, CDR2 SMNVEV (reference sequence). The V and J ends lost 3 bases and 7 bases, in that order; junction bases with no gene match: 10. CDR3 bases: TGTGCCAGCAGTTTCAGTCCGACAGGGGCTGGCGGGGAGCTGTTTTTT. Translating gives CASSFSPTGAGGELFF.